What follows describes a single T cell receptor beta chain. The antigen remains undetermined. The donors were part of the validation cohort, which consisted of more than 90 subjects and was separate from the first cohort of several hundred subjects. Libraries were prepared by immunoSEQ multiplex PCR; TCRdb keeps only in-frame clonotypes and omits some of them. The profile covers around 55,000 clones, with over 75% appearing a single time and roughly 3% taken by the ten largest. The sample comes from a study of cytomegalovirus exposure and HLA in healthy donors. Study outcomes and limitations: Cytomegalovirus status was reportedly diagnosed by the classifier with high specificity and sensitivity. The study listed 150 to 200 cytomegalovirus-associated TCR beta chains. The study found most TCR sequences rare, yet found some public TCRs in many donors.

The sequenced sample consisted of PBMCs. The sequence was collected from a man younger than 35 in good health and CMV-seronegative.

Here the CDR3 DNA reads TGTGCCAGCAGTTTACATACTTATCAGCCCCAGCATTTT. Its protein is CASSLHTYQPQHF. The chain links TRBV27 to TRBJ1-5; unclear D gene. The CDR3 sequence is 13 residues long. Germline CDR1 and CDR2: MNHEY and SMNVEV (reference sequence). Trimming cost V 2 bases and J 5 bases, with 7 bases left between them.